The rows below give T cell receptor beta chains drawn from one sample of a study of T cell responses to AZD1222 COVID-19 vaccine. Measured with immunoSEQ multiplex PCR; TCRdb has only the in-frame clones, and not every one. The top ten hold about 1.4% of the sample, which has 120,000 or so clones, 70% to 90% seen once. The source was peripheral blood, collected on day 0 of AZD1222 vaccination. These receptors all come from an adult in good health. Both conserved end residues are part of each CDR3. D genes are given only for firm matches. Clone size appears in some rows only: once, few, many, or a class for an expanded clone.

d_call	clone_size	j_call	v_call	cdr3_nt	cdr3_aa
-	-	TRBJ1-1	TRBV6-5	TGTGCCAGCAAGCGGGGAGAGGGCCCTGAAGCTTTCTTT	CASKRGEGPEAFF
-	-	TRBJ1-1	TRBV30	TGTGCCTGGAAGCAGTTGGGGCGCGATACTGAAGCTTTCTTT	CAWKQLGRDTEAFF
-	-	TRBJ2-7	TRBV5-4	TGTGCCAGCAGCTTTACTGGCGGACGCTCCTACGAGCAGTACTTC	CASSFTGGRSYEQYF
-	few	TRBJ1-1	TRBV2	TGTGCCAGCAGTGAAGGAAGGGGCCAAGGTGAAGCTTTCTTT	CASSEGRGQGEAFF
-	once	TRBJ1-3	TRBV6-1	TGTGCCAGCAGTGAACAGGGTGGAAACACCATATATTTT	CASSEQGGNTIYF
-	-	TRBJ2-2	TRBV18	TGTGCCAGCTCACCAGGGGGAGTGAACACCGGGGAGCTGTTTTTT	CASSPGGVNTGELFF
TRBD2	-	TRBJ2-3	TRBV9	TGTGCCAGCAGCCCCCGGGGACTAGCGGGACGGCCGGATACGCAGTATTTT	CASSPRGLAGRPDTQYF
-	once	TRBJ2-3	TRBV27	TGTGCCAGCAGTTTTTTTACCCGAGATACGCAGTATTTT	CASSFFTRDTQYF
TRBD2	-	TRBJ2-1	TRBV5-1	TGCGCCAGCAGCTTGGAGGCGGGAGGGCTCTACAATGAGCAGTTCTTC	CASSLEAGGLYNEQFF
-	-	TRBJ1-1	TRBV5-4	TGTGCCAGCAGCGCGGAACAGGGAGTAAACACTGAAGCTTTCTTT	CASSAEQGVNTEAFF
-	-	TRBJ1-6	TRBV5-1	TGCGCCAGCACCTTCCTCTCGGGTTCACCCCTCCACTTT	CASTFLSGSPLHF
TRBD1	-	TRBJ1-1	TRBV3-1/TRBV3-2	TGTGCCAGCAGCCAAGTTTCGGGACAGGCTGAAGCTTTCTTT	CASSQVSGQAEAFF
-	-	TRBJ2-7	TRBV7-2	TGTGCCAGCAGCTTAGATAGGACAGCCTTACCATACGAGCAGTACTTC	CASSLDRTALPYEQYF
-	-	TRBJ1-1	TRBV3-1/TRBV3-2	TGTGCCAGCAGCCATACCAGGGGTACTGAAGCTTTCTTT	CASSHTRGTEAFF
-	-	TRBJ2-7	TRBV9	TGTGCCAGCAGCGTAAGTGATAGGTTCTCCTACGAGCTGTACTTC	CASSVSDRFSYELYF
-	-	TRBJ2-1	TRBV24-1	TGTGCCACCAGTGTTAACAATGAGCAGTTCTTC	CATSVNNEQFF
-	once	TRBJ2-2	TRBV9	TGTGCCAGCGGGGGAACGAACACCGGGGAGCTGTTTTTT	CASGGTNTGELFF
-	-	TRBJ1-2	TRBV9	TGTGCCAGCAGCGTGGGAACTTATCAGGGGCCGCGGGGCTACACCTTC	CASSVGTYQGPRGYTF
-	-	TRBJ2-7	TRBV6-5	TGTGCCAGCAGTTATTCGGGACTGAGCTCCTACGAGCAGTACTTC	CASSYSGLSSYEQYF
-	-	TRBJ1-1	TRBV19	TGTGCCAGTAGTATAGCCCCGGGTGAGACTGAAGCTTTCTTT	CASSIAPGETEAFF
-	-	TRBJ2-2	TRBV7-7	TGTGCCAGCAGCTTGGAAGTCTCGACCATAAGGGATACCGGGGAGCTGTTTTTT	CASSLEVSTIRDTGELFF
TRBD1	few	TRBJ2-7	TRBV27	TGTGCCAGCAGTTCAAAACAGGGGCGGTACTCCTACGAGCAGTACTTC	CASSSKQGRYSYEQYF
-	-	TRBJ1-5	TRBV5-4	TGTGCCAGCAGCTTGGTGGGTCAGCCCCAGCATTTT	CASSLVGQPQHF
-	-	TRBJ1-1	TRBV19	TGTGCCAGTAGTATTGGACGGTCGGGCAGCTTGAACACTGAAGCTTTCTTT	CASSIGRSGSLNTEAFF
-	-	TRBJ1-6	TRBV6-1	TGTGCCAGCAGTGCTGCTGGGGGTGGACCCTCTAGCTCCTATAATTCACCCCTCCACTTT	CASSAAGGGPSSSYNSPLHF
TRBD1	-	TRBJ2-7	TRBV7-8	TGTGCCAGCAGCTTAGCAAGGGACAGGGGGCGGACATGGCAGTACTTC	CASSLARDRGRTWQYF
TRBD2	-	TRBJ2-7	TRBV2	TGTGCCAGCAGTGAAGCGGGACTAGAATACGAGCAGTACTTC	CASSEAGLEYEQYF
TRBD1	-	TRBJ1-6	TRBV4-3	TGCGCCAGCAGCCGACAGACAGGGGGCCCTTCACCCCTCCACTTT	CASSRQTGGPSPLHF
-	-	TRBJ2-1	TRBV3-1/TRBV3-2	TGTGCCAGCAGCCACGGGACAATTTTGGGAAATGAGCAGTTCTTC	CASSHGTILGNEQFF
-	-	TRBJ2-2	TRBV7-3	TGTGCCAGCAGCCGGGAACCCAACACCGGGGAGCTGTTTTTT	CASSREPNTGELFF
-	once	TRBJ2-7	TRBV28	TGTGCCGTCGGACGGCAGGGGTACTACGAGCAGTACTTC	CAVGRQGYYEQYF
-	-	TRBJ2-7	TRBV9	TGTGCCAGCAGCGCGACGCCGGGCGGCGAGCAGTACTTC	CASSATPGGEQYF
-	-	TRBJ1-4	TRBV18	TGTGCCAGCTCACCACCTTCAACTAATGAAAAACTGTTTTTT	CASSPPSTNEKLFF
-	-	TRBJ1-1	TRBV7-9	TGTGCCAGCAGGCCAGATAAGTATGAAGCTTTCTTT	CASRPDKYEAFF
-	-	TRBJ1-6	TRBV27	TGTGCCAGCAGTCCAGGGAAAGGCCGCTCGACACCCCTCCACTTT	CASSPGKGRSTPLHF
TRBD2	-	TRBJ2-1	TRBV6-5	TGTGCCAGCACCGGACTAGCGGGAACCAATGAGCAGTTCTTC	CASTGLAGTNEQFF
-	-	TRBJ1-3	TRBV27	TGTGCCAGCAGTTCGTCGACAGCTGGAAACACCATATATTTT	CASSSSTAGNTIYF
TRBD1	-	TRBJ1-2	TRBV5-6	TGTGCCAGCAGCCCCCTTAGACAGGGTGACTACTATGGCTACACCTTC	CASSPLRQGDYYGYTF
-	-	TRBJ1-2	TRBV24-1	TGTGCCACCAGTGATCCCGGACAGTCCTATGGCTACACCTTC	CATSDPGQSYGYTF
-	-	TRBJ2-7	TRBV30	TGTGCCTGGAGTGGGCCCGACGAAGGGGCCCTCGGGTGGGAGCAGTACTTC	CAWSGPDEGALGWEQYF
-	-	TRBJ1-2	TRBV2	TGTGCCAGCAGTGAGGGACGATCTAACTATGGCTACACCTTC	CASSEGRSNYGYTF
-	-	TRBJ2-5	TRBV21-1	TGTGCCAGCAGCAAAGCGAAATCCCCTCGGGGGGAGACCCAGTACTTC	CASSKAKSPRGETQYF
-	-	TRBJ2-3	TRBV10-3	TGTGCCATCAGTGATAGCACAGATACGCAGTATTTT	CAISDSTDTQYF
-	-	TRBJ1-1	TRBV7-9	TGTGCCAGCAGCTTCGAGGGGGGCTTGAGCACTGAAGCTTTCTTT	CASSFEGGLSTEAFF
-	-	TRBJ2-3	TRBV24-1	TGTGCCACCAGTGACCCTAACGTCAAGCCGGGGGCGGTTCGGAGATCTGGCACAGATACGCAGTATTTT	CATSDPNVKPGAVRRSGTDTQYF
TRBD1	-	TRBJ2-5	TRBV27	TGTGCCAGCAGTTTCGGTAGGGGACAGAATGGATCTCAAGAGACCCAGTACTTC	CASSFGRGQNGSQETQYF
-	-	TRBJ2-5	TRBV7-2	TGTGCCAGCAGCTTACAGGGGAGTATTCAAGAGACCCAGTACTTC	CASSLQGSIQETQYF
TRBD1	-	TRBJ2-7	TRBV7-9	TGTGCCAGCAGCGGCGGACAGGGTCCCTACGAGCAGTACTTC	CASSGGQGPYEQYF
-	-	TRBJ1-2	TRBV30	TGTGCCTGGGTGGAGGGCCAGGGTCAAACCTACACCTTC	CAWVEGQGQTYTF